This TCR beta chain was captured by sequencing in a study of blood T cell repertoires in COVID-19. Background on the study: Researchers got acute and convalescent COVID-19 samples from the United States, Italy and Spain. PBMCs, B-cell-depleted T cells, or T cells were the source of the cDNA or gDNA that made up the material.

Sequencing used immunoSEQ multiplex PCR; TCRdb keeps in-frame clones, though not all of them. The sample yields under 85,000 clones, roughly 82% seen once. Trimming took 4 bases from V and 5 from J, leaving 16 bases between them. Germline values: CDR1 SGDLS, CDR2 YYNGEE. The CDR3 length is 15 residues. The sequence came from a human donor in a cohort sampled during active COVID-19. V is TRBV9 and J is TRBJ2-1; D is perhaps TRBD2 (6 bases). The sequenced sample was peripheral blood. The CDR3 sequence: CASSSRLGENNEQFF. CDR3 coding DNA: TGTGCCAGCAGCTCCCGACTAGGGGAAAACAATGAGCAGTTCTTC. Looking up the rest from reference TRBV9 and TRBJ2-1 gives the full variable domain: DSGVTQTPKHLITATGQRVTLRCSPRSGDLSVYWYQQSLDQGLQFLIQYYNGEERAKGNILERFSAQQFPDLHSELNLSSLELGDSALYFCASSSRLGENNEQFFGPGTRLTVL.